This T cell receptor (beta chain) was documented in a study of siplizumab effects on memory and regulatory T cells. Findings and caveats of the study: In unstimulated cells, naive T cells appeared more diverse than memory T cells and seemed major alloresponse contributors. Among alloreactive clones, only a minor fraction mapped to unstimulated subsets. Proliferating Tregs' suppressive function in siplizumab cultures went unconfirmed.

With regard to this clone: Its antigen is currently unknown.

CDR1 SGHNT and CDR2 YYREEE come from the germline V gene (reference sequence). The CDR3 is 15 residues long. Trimming took 0 bases from V and 2 from J, leaving 10 bases between them. Each sample yielded about 96,000 assayed TCR templates. The repertoire was sequenced with immunoSEQ multiplex PCR; TCRdb's copy has only in-frame clones and lacks some. The sample shows more than 85,000 clones, approximately 91% of them seen only once. The clonotype was recovered from a human donor in good health. Some clones in this sample may be carry-over from other donors' samples. This chain joins TRBV5-4 and TRBJ2-3; D not certain. Material: CD4+ T cells sorted from blood. The CDR3 DNA reads as TGTGCCAGCAGCTTGGAGGGCAGATACACAGATACGCAGTATTTT. This codes for CASSLEGRYTDTQYF.